Detailed here is one T cell receptor beta chain. These data come from a study of cytomegalovirus exposure and HLA in healthy donors. This CDR3 contains 13 residues. Germline CDR1 reads WNHNN; CDR2 reads SYGVQD (reference sequence). Trimming pared 6 bases from V and 6 bases from J, leaving 13 bases between. It was with 60 Vbeta and 13 Jbeta primers that the PCR ran. TCRdb keeps only in-frame clones here, not all; method: immunoSEQ multiplex PCR. The sample lists some 150,000 clones, nearly 80% occurring once. Input material: PBMCs. The chain couples TRBV10-1 to TRBJ2-3; a possible D gene is TRBD2 (5 bases). The TCR was taken from a man between 40 and 49 years old in good health and CMV-seropositive. The CDR3 is CASSHEGRDTQYF. CDR3 sequence (DNA): TGCGCCAGCAGCCACGAGGGCCGGGATACGCAGTATTTT.